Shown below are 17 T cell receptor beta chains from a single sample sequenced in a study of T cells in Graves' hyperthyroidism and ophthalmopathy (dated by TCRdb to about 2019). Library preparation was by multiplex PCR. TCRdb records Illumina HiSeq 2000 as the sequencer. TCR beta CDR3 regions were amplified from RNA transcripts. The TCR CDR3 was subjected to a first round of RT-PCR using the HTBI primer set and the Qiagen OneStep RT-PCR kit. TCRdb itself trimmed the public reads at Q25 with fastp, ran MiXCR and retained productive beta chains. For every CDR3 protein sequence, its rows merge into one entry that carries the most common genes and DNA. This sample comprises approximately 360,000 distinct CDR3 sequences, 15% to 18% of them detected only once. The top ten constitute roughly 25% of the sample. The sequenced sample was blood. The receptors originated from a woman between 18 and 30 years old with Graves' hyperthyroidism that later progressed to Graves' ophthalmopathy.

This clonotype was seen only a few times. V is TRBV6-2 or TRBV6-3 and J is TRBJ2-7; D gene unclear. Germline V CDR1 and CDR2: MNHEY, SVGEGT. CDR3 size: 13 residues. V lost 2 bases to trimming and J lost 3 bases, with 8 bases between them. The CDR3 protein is CASSYNPVYEQYF. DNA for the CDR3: TGTGCCAGCAGTTACAATCCCGTCTACGAGCAGTACTTC.

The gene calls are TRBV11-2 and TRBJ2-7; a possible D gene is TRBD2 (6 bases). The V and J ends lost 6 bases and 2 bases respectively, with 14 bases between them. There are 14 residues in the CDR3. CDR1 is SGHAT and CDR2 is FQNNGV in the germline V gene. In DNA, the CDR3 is TGTGCCAGCAGAGCGAGCGGGCCTGCCTACGAGCAGTACTTC. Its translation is CASRASGPAYEQYF.

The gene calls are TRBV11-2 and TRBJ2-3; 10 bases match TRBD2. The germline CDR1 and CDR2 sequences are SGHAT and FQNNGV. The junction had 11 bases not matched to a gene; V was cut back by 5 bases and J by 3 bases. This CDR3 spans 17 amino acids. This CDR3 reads CASSRVSGRVGTDTQYF. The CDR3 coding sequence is TGTGCCAGCAGCCGCGTCAGCGGGAGGGTGGGGACAGATACGCAGTATTTT.

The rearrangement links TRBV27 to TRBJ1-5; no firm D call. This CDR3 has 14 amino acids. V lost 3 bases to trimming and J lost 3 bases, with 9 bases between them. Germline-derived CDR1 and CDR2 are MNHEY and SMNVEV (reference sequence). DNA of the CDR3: TGTGCCAGCAGTTTTAGGGCGTTCAATCAGCCCCAGCATTTT. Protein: CASSFRAFNQPQHF.

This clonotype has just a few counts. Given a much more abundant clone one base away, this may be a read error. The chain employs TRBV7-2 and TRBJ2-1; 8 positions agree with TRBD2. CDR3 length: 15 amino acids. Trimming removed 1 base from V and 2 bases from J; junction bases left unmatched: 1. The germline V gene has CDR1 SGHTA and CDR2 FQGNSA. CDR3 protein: CASSLVSGTYNEQFF. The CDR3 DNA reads TGTGCCAGCAGCTTAGTTAGCGGGACCTACAATGAGCAGTTCTTC.

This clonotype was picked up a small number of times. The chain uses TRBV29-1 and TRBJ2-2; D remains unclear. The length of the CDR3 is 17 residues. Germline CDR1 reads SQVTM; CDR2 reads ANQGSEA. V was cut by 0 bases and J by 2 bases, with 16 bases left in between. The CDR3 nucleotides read TGCAGCGTTGAAGATAAACGGCCAGACCAAAACACCGGGGAGCTGTTTTTT. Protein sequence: CSVEDKRPDQNTGELFF.

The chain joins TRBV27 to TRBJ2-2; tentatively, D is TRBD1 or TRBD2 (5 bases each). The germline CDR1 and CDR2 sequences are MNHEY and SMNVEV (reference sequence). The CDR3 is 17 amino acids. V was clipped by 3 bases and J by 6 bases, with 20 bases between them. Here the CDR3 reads CASSFQRGFIPPGELFF. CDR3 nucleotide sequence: TGTGCCAGCAGTTTTCAGAGGGGCTTCATTCCCCCCGGGGAGCTGTTTTTT.

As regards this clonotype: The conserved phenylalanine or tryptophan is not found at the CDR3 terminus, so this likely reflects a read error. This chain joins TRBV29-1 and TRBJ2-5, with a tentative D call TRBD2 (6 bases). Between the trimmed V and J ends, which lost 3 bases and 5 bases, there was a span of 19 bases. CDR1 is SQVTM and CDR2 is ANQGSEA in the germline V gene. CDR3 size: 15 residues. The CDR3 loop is CSVDPKTRRLETQYL. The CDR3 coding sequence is TGCAGCGTTGACCCAAAGACTAGGCGGTTGGAGACCCAGTACCTC.

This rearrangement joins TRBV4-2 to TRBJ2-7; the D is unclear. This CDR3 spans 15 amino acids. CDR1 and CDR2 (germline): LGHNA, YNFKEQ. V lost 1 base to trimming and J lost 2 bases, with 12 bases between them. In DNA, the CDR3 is TGTGCCAGCAGCCAAGTCGGGTATTCAACCTACGAGCAGTACTTC. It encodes CASSQVGYSTYEQYF.

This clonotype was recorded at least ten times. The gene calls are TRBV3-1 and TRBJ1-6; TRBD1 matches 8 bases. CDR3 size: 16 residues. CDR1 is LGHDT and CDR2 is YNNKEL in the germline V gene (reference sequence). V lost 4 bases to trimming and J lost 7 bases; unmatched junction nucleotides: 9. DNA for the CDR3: TGTGCCAGCAGCCGAAAGGGACAGGAGATAAATTCACCCCTCCACTTT. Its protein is CASSRKGQEINSPLHF.

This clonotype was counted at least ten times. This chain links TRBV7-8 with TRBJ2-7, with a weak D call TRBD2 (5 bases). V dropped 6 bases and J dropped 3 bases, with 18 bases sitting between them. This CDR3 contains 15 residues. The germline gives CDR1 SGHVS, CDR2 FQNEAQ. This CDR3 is CASSPYDILVYEQYF. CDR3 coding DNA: TGTGCCAGCAGTCCTTACGATATACTAGTCTACGAGCAGTACTTC.

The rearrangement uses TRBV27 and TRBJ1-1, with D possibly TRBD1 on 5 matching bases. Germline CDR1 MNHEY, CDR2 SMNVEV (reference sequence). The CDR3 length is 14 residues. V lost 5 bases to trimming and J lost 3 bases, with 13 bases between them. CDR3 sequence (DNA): TGTGCCAGCAGTACCCGGGACCGGTACACTGAAGCTTTCTTT. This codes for CASSTRDRYTEAFF.

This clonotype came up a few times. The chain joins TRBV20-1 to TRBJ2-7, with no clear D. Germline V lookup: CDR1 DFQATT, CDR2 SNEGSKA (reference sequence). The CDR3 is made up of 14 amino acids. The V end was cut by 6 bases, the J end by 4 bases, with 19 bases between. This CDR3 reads CSALAWMDGYEQYF. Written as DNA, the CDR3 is TGCAGTGCCCTCGCTTGGATGGATGGGTACGAGCAGTACTTC.

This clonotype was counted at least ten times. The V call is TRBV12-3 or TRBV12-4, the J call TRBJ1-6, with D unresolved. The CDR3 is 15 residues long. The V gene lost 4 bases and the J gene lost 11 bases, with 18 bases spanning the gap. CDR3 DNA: TGTGCCAGCAGTTCAGCCCCGGCCCAGAGGGCACCCCTCCACTTT. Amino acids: CASSSAPAQRAPLHF.

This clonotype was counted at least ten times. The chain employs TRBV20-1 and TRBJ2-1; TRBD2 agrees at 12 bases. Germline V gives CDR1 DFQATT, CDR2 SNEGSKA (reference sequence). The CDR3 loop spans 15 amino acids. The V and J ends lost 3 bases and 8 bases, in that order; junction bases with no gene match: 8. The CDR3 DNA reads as TGCAGTGCTAGTTTGACTAGCGGGAGTTGGTATGAGCAGTTCTTC. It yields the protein CSASLTSGSWYEQFF.

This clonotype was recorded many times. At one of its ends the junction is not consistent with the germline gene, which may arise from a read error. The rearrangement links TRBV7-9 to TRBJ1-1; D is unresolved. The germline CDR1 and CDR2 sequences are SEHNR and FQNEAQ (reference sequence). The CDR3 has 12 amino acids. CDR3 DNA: TGCGCCAGCAGCTTGGCGGGCACTGAAGCTTTCTTT. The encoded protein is CASSLAGTEAFF.

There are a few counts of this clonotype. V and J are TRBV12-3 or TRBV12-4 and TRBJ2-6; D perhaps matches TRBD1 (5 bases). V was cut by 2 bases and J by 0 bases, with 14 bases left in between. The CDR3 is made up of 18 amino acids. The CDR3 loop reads CASSLLGASYSGANVLTF. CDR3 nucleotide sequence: TGTGCCAGCAGTTTATTAGGGGCCAGCTACTCTGGGGCCAACGTCCTGACTTTC.